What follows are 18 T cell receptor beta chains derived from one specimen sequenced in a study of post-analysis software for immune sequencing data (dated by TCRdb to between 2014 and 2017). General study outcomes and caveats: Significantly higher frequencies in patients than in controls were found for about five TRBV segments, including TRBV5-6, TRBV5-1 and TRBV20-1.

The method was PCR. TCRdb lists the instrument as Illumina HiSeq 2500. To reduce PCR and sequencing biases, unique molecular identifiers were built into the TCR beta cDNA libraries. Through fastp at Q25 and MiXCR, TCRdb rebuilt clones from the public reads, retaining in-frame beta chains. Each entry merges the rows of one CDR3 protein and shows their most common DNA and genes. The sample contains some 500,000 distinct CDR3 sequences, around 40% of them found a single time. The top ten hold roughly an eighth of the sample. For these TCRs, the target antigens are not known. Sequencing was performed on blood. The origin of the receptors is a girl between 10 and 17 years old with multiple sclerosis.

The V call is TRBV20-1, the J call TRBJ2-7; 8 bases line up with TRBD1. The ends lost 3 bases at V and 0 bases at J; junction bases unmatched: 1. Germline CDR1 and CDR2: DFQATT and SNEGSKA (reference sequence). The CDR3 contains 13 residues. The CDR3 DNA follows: TGCAGTGCTAGGCAGGGGGCCTCCTACGAGCAGTACTTC. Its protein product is CSARQGASYEQYF.

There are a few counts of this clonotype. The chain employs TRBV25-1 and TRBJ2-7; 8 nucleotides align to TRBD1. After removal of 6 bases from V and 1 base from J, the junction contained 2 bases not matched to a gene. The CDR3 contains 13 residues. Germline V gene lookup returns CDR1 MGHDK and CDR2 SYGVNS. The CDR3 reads CASRDRASYEQYF. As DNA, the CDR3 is TGTGCCAGCAGGGACAGGGCTTCCTACGAGCAGTACTTC.

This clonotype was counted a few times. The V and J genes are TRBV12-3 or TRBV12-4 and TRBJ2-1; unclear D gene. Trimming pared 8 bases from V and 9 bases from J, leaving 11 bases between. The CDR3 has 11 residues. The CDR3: CASSNPLEQFF. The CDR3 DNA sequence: TGTGCCAGCTCGAACCCCCTTGAGCAGTTCTTC.

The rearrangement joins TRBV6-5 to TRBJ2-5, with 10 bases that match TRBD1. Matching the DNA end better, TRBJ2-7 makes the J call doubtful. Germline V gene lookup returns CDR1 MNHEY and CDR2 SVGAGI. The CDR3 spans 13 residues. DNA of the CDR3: TGTGCCAGCAGTGACAGGGGGCGGAACGAGCAGTACTTC. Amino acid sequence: CASSDRGRNEQYF.

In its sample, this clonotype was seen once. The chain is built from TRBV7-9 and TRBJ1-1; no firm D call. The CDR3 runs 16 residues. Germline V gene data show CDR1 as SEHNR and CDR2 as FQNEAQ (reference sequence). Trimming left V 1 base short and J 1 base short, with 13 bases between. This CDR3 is CASSLEVYRKNTEAFF. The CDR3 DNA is TGTGCCAGCAGCTTAGAGGTTTACAGAAAGAACACTGAAGCTTTCTTT.

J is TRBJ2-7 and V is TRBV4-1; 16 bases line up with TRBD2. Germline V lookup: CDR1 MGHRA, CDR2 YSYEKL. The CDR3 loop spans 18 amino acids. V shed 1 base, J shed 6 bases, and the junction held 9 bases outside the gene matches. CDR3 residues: CASSQVDMGLAGGREQYF. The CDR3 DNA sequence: TGCGCCAGCAGCCAAGTTGACATGGGACTAGCGGGAGGGCGCGAGCAGTACTTC.

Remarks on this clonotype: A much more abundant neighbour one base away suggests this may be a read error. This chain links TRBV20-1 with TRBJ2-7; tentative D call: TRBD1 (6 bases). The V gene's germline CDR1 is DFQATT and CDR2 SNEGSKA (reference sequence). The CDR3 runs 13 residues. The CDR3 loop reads CSANDRFSHEQYF. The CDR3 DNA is TGCAGTGCTAACGACAGGTTCTCCCACGAGCAGTACTTC.

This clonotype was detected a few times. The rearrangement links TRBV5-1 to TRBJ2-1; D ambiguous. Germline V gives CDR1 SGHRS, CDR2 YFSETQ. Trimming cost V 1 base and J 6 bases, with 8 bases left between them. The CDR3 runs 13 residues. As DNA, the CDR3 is TGCGCCAGCAGCTTGACCGCGGCCAATGAGCAGTTCTTC. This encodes CASSLTAANEQFF.

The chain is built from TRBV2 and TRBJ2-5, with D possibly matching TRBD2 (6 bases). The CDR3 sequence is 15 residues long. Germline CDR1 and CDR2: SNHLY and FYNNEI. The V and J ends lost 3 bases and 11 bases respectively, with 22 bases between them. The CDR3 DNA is TGTGCCAGCAGTGAGATGGGGACTGACTACAATGAGCAGTACTTC. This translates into CASSEMGTDYNEQYF.

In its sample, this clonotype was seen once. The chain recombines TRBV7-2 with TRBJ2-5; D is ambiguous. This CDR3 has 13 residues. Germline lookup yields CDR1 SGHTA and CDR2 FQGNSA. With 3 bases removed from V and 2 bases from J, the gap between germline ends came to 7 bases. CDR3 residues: CASSFSLQETQYF. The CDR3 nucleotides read TGTGCCAGCAGCTTTTCCCTACAAGAGACCCAGTACTTC.

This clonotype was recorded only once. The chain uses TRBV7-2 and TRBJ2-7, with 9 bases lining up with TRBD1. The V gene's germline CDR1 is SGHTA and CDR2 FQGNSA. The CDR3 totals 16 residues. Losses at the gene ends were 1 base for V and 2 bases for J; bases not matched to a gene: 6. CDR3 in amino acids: CASSLDNRGLPYEQYF. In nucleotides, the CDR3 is TGTGCCAGCAGCTTAGATAACAGGGGGCTCCCCTACGAGCAGTACTTC.

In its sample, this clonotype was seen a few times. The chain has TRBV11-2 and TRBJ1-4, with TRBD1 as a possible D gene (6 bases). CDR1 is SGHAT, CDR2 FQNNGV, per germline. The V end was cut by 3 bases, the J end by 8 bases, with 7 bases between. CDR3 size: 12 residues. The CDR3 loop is CASSFRGEKLFF. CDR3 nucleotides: TGTGCCAGCAGCTTCAGGGGCGAAAAACTGTTTTTT.

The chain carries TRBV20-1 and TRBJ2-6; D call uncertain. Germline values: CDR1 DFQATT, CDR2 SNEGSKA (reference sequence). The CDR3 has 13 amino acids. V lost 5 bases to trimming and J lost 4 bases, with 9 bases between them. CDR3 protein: CSAQRPGANVLTF. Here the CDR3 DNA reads TGCAGTGCTCAACGTCCGGGGGCCAACGTCCTGACTTTC.

DNA of the CDR3: TGTGCCAGCAGTGAATTTGGATTTCGCCTCGAGCAGTACTTC. It is translated as CASSEFGFRLEQYF. This chain links TRBV25-1 with TRBJ2-7; D ambiguous. The V and J ends lost 1 base and 6 bases respectively, with 13 bases between them. The germline CDR1 and CDR2 sequences are MGHDK and SYGVNS. The CDR3 contains 14 residues.

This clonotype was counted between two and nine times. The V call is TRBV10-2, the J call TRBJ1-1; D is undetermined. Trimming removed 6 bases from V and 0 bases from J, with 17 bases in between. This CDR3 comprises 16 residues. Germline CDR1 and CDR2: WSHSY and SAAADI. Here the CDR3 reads CASSPTGGPMNTEAFF. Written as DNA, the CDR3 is TGCGCCAGCAGCCCGACCGGAGGGCCTATGAACACTGAAGCTTTCTTT.

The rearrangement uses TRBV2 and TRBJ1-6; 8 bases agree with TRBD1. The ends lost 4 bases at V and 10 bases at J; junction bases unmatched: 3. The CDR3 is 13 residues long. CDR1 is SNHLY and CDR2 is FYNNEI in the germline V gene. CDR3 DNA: TGTGCCAGCAGTGGGGCAGGGGGCTCACCCCTCCACTTT. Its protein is CASSGAGGSPLHF.

The CDR3 spells CASRVLGYNEQFF. The CDR3, as DNA: TGTGCCAGCAGGGTCCTAGGTTACAATGAGCAGTTCTTC. V usage is TRBV12-3 or TRBV12-4 and J usage is TRBJ2-1; D is ambiguous. The CDR3 spans 13 residues. The V gene lost 6 bases and the J gene lost 4 bases, with 10 bases spanning the gap.

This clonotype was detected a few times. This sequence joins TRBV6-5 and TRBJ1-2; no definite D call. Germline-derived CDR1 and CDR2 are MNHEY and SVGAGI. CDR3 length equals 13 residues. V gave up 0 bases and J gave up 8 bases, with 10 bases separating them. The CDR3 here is CASSYSGREGYTF. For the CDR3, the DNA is TGTGCCAGCAGTTACTCAGGGCGAGAAGGCTACACCTTC.